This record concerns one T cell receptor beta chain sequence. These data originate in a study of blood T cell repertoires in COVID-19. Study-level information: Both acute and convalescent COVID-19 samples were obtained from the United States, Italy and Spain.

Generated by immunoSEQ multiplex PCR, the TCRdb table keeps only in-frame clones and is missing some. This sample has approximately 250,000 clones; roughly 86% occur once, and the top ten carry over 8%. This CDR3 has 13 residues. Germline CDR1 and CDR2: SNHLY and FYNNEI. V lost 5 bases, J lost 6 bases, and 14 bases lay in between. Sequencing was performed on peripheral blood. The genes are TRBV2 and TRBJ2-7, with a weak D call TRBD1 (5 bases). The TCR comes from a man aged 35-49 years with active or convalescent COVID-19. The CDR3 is CASSPPGPGEQYF. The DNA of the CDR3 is TGTGCCAGCAGTCCTCCAGGGCCGGGCGAGCAGTACTTC.